Here is one T cell receptor (beta chain) with its context. The data stem from a study of blood T cell repertoires in COVID-19. Study background: Acute and convalescent COVID-19 specimens originated in the United States, Italy and Spain.

CDR3 size: 15 residues. CDR1 and CDR2 from the germline V gene are SGDLS and YYNGEE. J lost 1 base, V lost 0 bases, and 1 base had no gene match. Libraries were prepared by immunoSEQ multiplex PCR; TCRdb keeps only in-frame clonotypes and omits some of them. This table has 130,000 or so clones, approximately 81% appearing once. This rearrangement joins TRBV9 to TRBJ2-3, with 8 positions matching TRBD2. This sequence originates from a man in his fifties or sixties with acute or convalescent COVID-19. Source material: peripheral blood. This chain's CDR3 is CASSVERGRTDTQYF. In DNA, the CDR3 is TGTGCCAGCAGCGTAGAGCGGGGGCGCACAGATACGCAGTATTTT. Complete variable domain (other parts from reference TRBV9 and TRBJ2-3): DSGVTQTPKHLITATGQRVTLRCSPRSGDLSVYWYQQSLDQGLQFLIQYYNGEERAKGNILERFSAQQFPDLHSELNLSSLELGDSALYFCASSVERGRTDTQYFGPGTRLTVL.